The 2 T cell receptor beta chains below all came from one sample that was sequenced in a study of OX40 agonist ivuxolimab in advanced cancers. Method: immunoSEQ multiplex PCR; TCRdb's copy keeps in-frame clones and lacks some. The table records tens of thousands of clones, 89% of them present only once. The sample here was CD4+ or CD8+ T cells sorted from blood, taken in a trial of the OX40 agonist ivuxolimab. The receptors were gathered from an adult with an advanced solid tumor such as melanoma, head and neck, liver or kidney cancer.

The V and J genes are TRBV7-2 and TRBJ2-5; D is ambiguous. Trimming pared 1 base from V and 2 bases from J, leaving 8 bases between. The germline gives CDR1 SGHTA, CDR2 FQGNSA. The CDR3 loop spans 14 amino acids. The CDR3 protein is CASSLVSGQETQYF. CDR3 in DNA: TGTGCCAGCAGCTTAGTTTCGGGTCAAGAGACCCAGTACTTC.

Details on this clone: The sample has other DNA sequences that encode this CDR3 too. The rearrangement uses TRBV11-2 and TRBJ2-7; no definite D call. In germline, CDR1 is SGHAT, CDR2 FQNNGV. The CDR3 is 14 residues long. V was clipped by 5 bases and J by 1 base, with 12 bases between them. In nucleotides, the CDR3 is TGTGCCAGCAGCCCTATTCTAGGATCCTACGAGCAGTACTTC. Its protein is CASSPILGSYEQYF. Full variable domain (missing parts from reference TRBV11-2 and TRBJ2-7): EAGVAQSPRYKIIEKRQSVAFWCNPISGHATLYWYQQILGQGPKLLIQFQNNGVVDDSQLPKDRFSAERLKGVDSTLKIQPAKLEDSAVYLCASSPILGSYEQYFGPGTRLTVT.